This T cell receptor (beta chain) derives from a study of blood T cell repertoires in COVID-19. The CDR3 loop spans 15 amino acids. V lost 3 bases and J 0 bases, leaving 9 bases between the germline ends. Looked up from germline, CDR1 is MNHEY and CDR2 is SVGAGI. Sequencing was performed with immunoSEQ multiplex PCR; in TCRdb, only in-frame clones are kept and a portion is missing. The sample lists approximately 160,000 clones, roughly 93% seen once, with 1.5% to 2.5% in the top ten. The chain employs TRBV6-5 and TRBJ2-1, with a tentative D call TRBD1 (5 bases). The source is a woman aged 60-75 years with COVID-19, enrolled during active disease. Sequencing used peripheral blood. The CDR3 DNA reads as TGTGCCAGCAGTTATCAGGGTAGCTCCTACAATGAGCAGTTCTTC. This codes for CASSYQGSSYNEQFF.